This section outlines one T cell receptor beta chain sequence together with its context. These data are taken from a study of CD8+ T cells in alopecia areata. Study information: The SALT score measured affected scalp surface percentage in treated patients.

Investigators isolated RNA and reverse transcribed it into cDNA to act as the sequencing template. Sequencing used immunoSEQ multiplex PCR; TCRdb keeps in-frame clones, though not all of them. This table holds roughly 180,000 clones, 50% to 65% found once. The V gene lost 2 bases and the J gene lost 8 bases, with 4 bases spanning the gap. CDR3 size: 11 residues. Germline CDR1 and CDR2: MNHNY and SVGAGI (reference sequence). As to treatment: oral pan-JAK inhibitor, 5-10 mg twice daily. Individuals with alopecia areata gave both lesional scalp punch biopsies and peripheral blood for collection. The chain links TRBV6-6 to TRBJ2-1; D is ambiguous. Here the sequenced sample was CD8+ T cells sorted from blood, taken at week 24, from a patient treated with tofacitinib. The clonotype comes from a human donor with alopecia areata. The CDR3 region is CASSYVDEQFF. CDR3 in DNA: TGTGCCAGCAGTTACGTCGATGAGCAGTTCTTC.